This T cell receptor (beta chain) was captured in a study of cytomegalovirus exposure and HLA in healthy donors (dated by TCRdb to 2015 to 2018). Background on the whole study: An earlier analysis of about 530 of the donors reported about 280 Gb of sequence data and about 120 million unique TCR beta sequences obtained from 180 million or so T cells. The aim of the study was to test whether cataloging public T cell receptors could identify signatures of past pathogen exposure. Rather than using new phenotypic data, the later analysis identified candidate immune exposures from TCR beta sequences and from how often those sequences occurred across donors. Besides the first cohort of 666 subjects, a separate validation cohort made up of 120 different subjects was used. In an earlier analysis of 500 to 650 of the donors, high-throughput TCR beta sequencing was used to judge whether each TCR beta V gene segment behaved as functional or pseudogenic. Four to six DR-DQ haplotypes were handled as single units for association and clustering because linkage in the cohort was strong. Donor age, sex, ethnicity and CMV serostatus were collected together with the repertoire data. Across some 400 genotyped donors of the cohort, an average of 235,054 unique TCR beta nucleotide sequences per donor were sequenced, and approximately 17% of those sequences were non-productive. A later analysis re-analyzed previously published TCR beta repertoires from hundreds of donors and added high-resolution HLA genotyping to study TCR occurrence patterns. To predict cytomegalovirus infection status, the study brought together high-throughput TCR immunosequencing, statistical association of individual TCRs with disease status, and machine learning. Both class I and class II loci were covered by HLA typing, at four-digit resolution. In a later genetic analysis, genome-wide SNP genotypes for about 55% of the roughly 670 donors were used, and that subset was treated as a discovery cohort. All discovery cohort repertoires had been generated on a single sequencing platform. An early release covering approximately 600 HLA-typed donors comprised 250 to 350 gigabases of sequencing data and around 86 million unique TCR sequences. The T cell repertoires of under 750 subjects were profiled by immunosequencing and related to cytomegalovirus serostatus. Typing coverage differed by locus: A, B, C, DRB1 and DQB1 were typed in roughly 620-640 donors, DQA1 in 500 to 550, DPA1 in approximately 600, and DPB1 in roughly 450. Among the roughly 430 genotyped donors, approximately 81% belonged to the genetic ancestry cluster associated with self-reported Caucasian donors.

Overall results and qualifications from the work: In a later analysis, most CMV-associated TCR beta chains were found to appear HLA-restricted, with HLA associations seemingly driven largely by CMV exposure. In an earlier analysis of about 540 of the donors, most TCR beta V segments were observed in productive rearrangements about 87% or about 30% of the time, broadly matching IMGT annotations. Three of the identified cytomegalovirus-associated TCR beta chains were confirmed in vitro to be specific for cytomegalovirus antigens. Roughly 17 rarely observed V segments, including chromosome 9 orphons, were excluded from the earlier analysis of a few hundred of the donors because counts were too low. A later genetic analysis reported fewer N-insertions in productive TCRs among donors in an Asian-associated ancestry cluster than the roughly 640-donor mean. A later analysis found that TCR association rates varied across HLA loci, with DRB1 alleles showing the most associated TCRs and HLA-C alleles the fewest. The study listed 164 TCR beta chains as associated with cytomegalovirus. Roughly uniform sequencing depth across donors was assumed in presence/absence analyses, although this assumption may not hold. For the cohort, immune exposure information was limited to CMV serostatus. A cluster of highly shared sequence variants was judged likely to be a technical artifact of the sequencing pipeline. It was suggested by the authors that the approach could potentially be generalized to other disease states and immunological phenotypes. Cytomegalovirus status was reported to be diagnosed by the classifier with high specificity and sensitivity in both the original and validation cohorts. In this cohort, only TCR beta chains were sequenced, and detectable features were limited by the absence of alpha or paired-chain data. Strong co-occurrence of HLA alleles, especially DR and DQ, made assigning TCR associations to individual alleles difficult. Because the 87-base-pair reads could not distinguish some IMGT-functional V segments, including TRBV6-2 and TRBV6-3, those segments were excluded. In a later analysis, more than 15,000 TCR beta sequences were associated with specific HLA alleles at a false discovery rate of 0.05. Linkage disequilibrium might explain the correlated functional status among segregating V segments, but an unknown experimental factor could not be ruled out. A further reported finding was that TCR beta sequences accurately predicted the HLA-A and HLA-B alleles for most subjects in the first cohort. Because HLA typing was unavailable for some donors at each locus, only the typed subset was used in association tests. In a later genetic analysis, a missense DCLRE1C variant was associated with V-gene and J-gene trimming of TCR beta chains, and the association was replicated in an independent cohort. In a later analysis, HLA-associated TCR beta chains were found to be more clonally expanded and to have lower generation probabilities than equally common non-associated chains. While some public TCRs were present in many individuals, most TCR sequences turned up only very rarely across donors. In a later analysis, several top co-occurrence clusters were reported to appear linked to parvovirus B19, influenza, CMV and Epstein-Barr virus.

Regarding this clone: The clone's antigen remains unknown. No base-level quality is on record; no much larger clone is a single base apart.

The cohort consisted of fewer than 700 healthy bone marrow donors. At the time of sampling, all cohort members were nominally healthy, though unrecorded immune exposures were likely present. The donor tested CMV seropositive and was one of the 289 seropositive cohort members. Each donor provided a peripheral blood sample, and peripheral blood mononuclear cells were used for TCR beta sequencing. Genomic DNA extraction from the blood cell samples was performed with the Qiagen DNeasy Blood Extraction Kit. The method was the immunoSEQ multiplex PCR assay. The multiplex PCR relied on a mix of 60 forward primers for TCR Vbeta segments and 13 reverse primers for TCR Jbeta segments. The CDR3 region of rearranged TCR beta genes was amplified from genomic DNA by a multiplex PCR assay. On the Illumina HiSeq System, the amplified TCR beta libraries were sequenced as 87-base-pair reads. Turning to the authors' computational methods: Across the 600 to 700 repertoires, a later analysis counted about 81 million unique TCR beta chains, around 10 million of which were shared by at least two donors. To remove PCR and sequencing errors, raw reads were error-corrected and collapsed into unique sequences using a nearest-neighbor algorithm that merged closely related sequences. CDR3 sequences were aligned to IMGT reference sequences to assign V, D and J gene segments. For a sequence to be retained, at least a six-nucleotide match to both a V gene segment and a J gene segment was required. A rearrangement counted as productive if the CDR3 had no stop codons and remained in frame with V and J, and every other rearrangement counted as non-productive. Following IMGT convention, CDR3 was defined as the stretch from the second conserved V-encoded cysteine to the conserved J-encoded phenylalanine. In an earlier analysis of approximately 500 of the donors, sequences lacking an unambiguous match to a single V gene segment were excluded. An earlier analysis of approximately 590 of the donors classified V segments as functional when productive rearrangements were above 56.7% and as segregating when the standard deviation between donors was above 5%. A statistical classification framework was built for diagnosing cytomegalovirus status from the catalog of TCR beta chain sequences. In a later analysis, V and J genes were assigned by comparing TCR nucleotide sequences against IMGT/GENE-DB human TR gene sequences. The TCRdist pipeline was used in a later analysis to assign CDR3 sequences and most-parsimonious VDJ recombination scenarios. A later analysis defined each TCR beta chain by its CDR3 amino acid sequence plus V-gene family, and excluded reads lacking a unique V-gene family. To address suspected cross-contamination and a sequencing artifact, a later analysis removed roughly 580 highly shared, low-generation-probability nucleotide sequences. A later analysis calculated a clonal expansion index for each public chain from normalized within-repertoire ranks of inferred template counts. Generation probabilities in a later analysis came from a VDJ recombination model fitted to out-of-frame rearrangements, and those results were checked against IGoR. In a later analysis, hypergeometric tests were used to score TCR-TCR, TCR-HLA and TCR-CMV co-occurrence, with a repertoire-size bias correction applied to TCR pairs. To estimate false discovery rates, a later analysis permuted the HLA or CMV assignments 20 times. In a later analysis, co-occurring TCRs were grouped using DBSCAN, with TCRdist sequence similarity added in when clustering inside HLA-allele-positive subsets. For co-occurrence clustering, repertoires with fewer than 30,000 or more than 120,000 public chains were excluded, along with roughly 5 repertoires with anomalous nucleotide sharing. TCRdb carries this immuneACCESS record with in-frame sequences only. Its versions omit some clonotypes, under half of them owing to an unresolved V gene in the studies checked, with the rest unexplained. V and J calls and clone size are given by that table; D and trimming were obtained from the DNA. In all, the sample holds about 240,000 clones, and approximately 81% of those were seen once. In total, the top ten clones hold about 8% of the sample.

V is cut back by 11 bases and J by 6 bases, with 9 bases in the junction unmatched. According to the germline V gene, CDR1 reads MNHNS and CDR2 reads SASEGT. There are 14 amino acids in the CDR3, from cysteine to phenylalanine inclusive. Only CDR3 DNA remains: 42 bases, in frame from the first base. The sequence links TRBV6-1 to TRBJ2-2; 10 central nucleotides agree with TRBD1. This TCR came from a woman aged 60-75 years in good health and CMV-seropositive. Sequences were obtained from PBMCs. Here the CDR3 is given as CAGDRGLFPGELFF. The DNA reads TGTGCCGGAGACAGGGGGCTGTTTCCCGGGGAGCTGTTTTTT.